These T cell receptor beta chains were read from a single sample in a study of blood T cells in healthy people across ages. TCRdb used MiXCR to reprocess the 5' RACE reads, holding one entry per CDR3 protein. The sample gives roughly 1.7 million distinct CDR3 sequences, almost 35% of which show up once; around 10% is in the top ten. Sequencing input: blood. All receptors derive from a woman in her thirties in good health. Each CDR3 is given with its conserved first and last residue. D genes are given only for firm matches. Clone size is given for some rows only: seen once, a few or many times, or a class if the clone is expanded.

abundance,j_gene,d_gene,v_gene,CDR3aa,CDR3nt
-,TRBJ2-5,-,TRBV12-3/TRBV12-4,CASTPGESLGTQYF,TGTGCCAGCACCCCGGGGGAATCGTTAGGGACCCAGTACTTC
-,TRBJ2-7,TRBD1,TRBV5-1,CASSSPLGDSGYEQYF,TGCGCCAGCAGCTCGCCCCTTGGGGACAGTGGATACGAGCAGTACTTC
few,TRBJ2-1,-,TRBV21-1,CASSNILAGGSYNEQFF,TGTGCCAGCAGCAATATACTAGCGGGAGGGTCCTACAATGAGCAGTTCTTC
-,TRBJ1-5,-,TRBV2,CASSVATGNQPQHF,TGTGCCAGCAGTGTAGCGACAGGCAATCAGCCCCAGCATTTT
few,TRBJ2-3,-,TRBV12-3/TRBV12-4,CASSFVFGGSTDTQYF,TGTGCCAGCAGTTTTGTGTTCGGGGGTAGCACAGATACGCAGTATTTT
-,TRBJ1-2,-,TRBV9,CVSTAGANYGYTF,TGTGTCAGCACGGCGGGGGCAAACTATGGCTACACCTTC
-,TRBJ2-1,-,TRBV3-1,CASSTPLASSYNEQFF,TGTGCCAGTAGCACACCTCTAGCGAGCTCCTACAATGAGCAGTTCTTC
-,TRBJ1-5,-,TRBV27,CASSQVGANQPQHF,TGTGCCAGCAGTCAAGTTGGGGCCAATCAGCCCCAGCATTTT
few,TRBJ2-3,TRBD2,TRBV9,CASSLDSGGPYTQYF,TGTGCCAGCAGCCTCGATAGCGGGGGGCCCTATACGCAGTATTTT
-,TRBJ1-2,-,TRBV7-2,CASSFTRDYGYTF,TGTGCCAGCAGTTTTACCCGGGACTATGGCTACACCTTC
few,TRBJ2-6,-,TRBV21-1,CASSINEGQGKGSGANVLTF,TGTGCCAGCAGCATAAACGAAGGACAGGGGAAAGGTTCTGGGGCCAACGTCCTGACTTTC
-,TRBJ1-1,-,TRBV5-1,CASSLRGEGVEAFF,TGCGCCAGCAGCTTGCGAGGGGAGGGGGTAGAAGCTTTCTTT
few,TRBJ1-2,-,TRBV19,CASSLGVDYGYTF,TGTGCCAGTAGTCTGGGGGTCGACTATGGCTACACCTTC
-,TRBJ1-2,-,TRBV7-2,CASSLSRDDNGYTF,TGTGCCAGCAGCTTATCTAGGGACGATAATGGCTACACCTTC
few,TRBJ1-5,-,TRBV29-1,CSGGGRPADQPQHF,TGCAGCGGGGGGGGGCGCCCCGCGGATCAGCCCCAGCATTTT
-,TRBJ1-1,-,TRBV5-4,CASGMSLSTEAFF,TGTGCCAGCGGGATGAGTTTGAGCACTGAAGCTTTCTTT
-,TRBJ2-5,-,TRBV15,CATSRGKGRETQYF,TGTGCCACCAGCAGAGGGAAGGGGAGGGAGACCCAGTACTTC
few,TRBJ1-5,TRBD1,TRBV12-3/TRBV12-4,CASTRGTGMFSNQPQHF,TGTGCCAGCACTCGAGGGACAGGGATGTTTAGCAATCAGCCCCAGCATTTT
-,TRBJ2-2,TRBD2,TRBV29-1,CSVGRTSGGARTGELFF,TGCAGCGTTGGGCGGACTAGCGGGGGGGCGCGTACCGGGGAGCTGTTTTTT
-,TRBJ2-1,TRBD2,TRBV12-3/TRBV12-4,CASSAELAGGPGEQFF,TGTGCCAGCAGTGCCGAACTAGCGGGAGGGCCGGGTGAGCAGTTCTTC
-,TRBJ1-2,-,TRBV12-3/TRBV12-4,CASSSSTRGKLSYGYTF,TGTGCCAGCAGTTCCAGTACAAGGGGTAAACTTAGCTATGGCTACACCTTC
-,TRBJ2-5,-,TRBV20-1,CSARDPDRETQYF,TGCAGTGCTAGAGATCCAGACCGAGAGACCCAGTACTTC
few,TRBJ1-1,-,TRBV12-3/TRBV12-4,CASSHEGARISTEAFF,TGTGCCAGCAGCCACGAAGGGGCGCGGATAAGCACTGAAGCTTTCTTT
few,TRBJ2-7,-,TRBV20-1,CSARDQGPEEQYF,TGCAGTGCTAGAGATCAGGGGCCCGAGGAGCAGTACTTC
few,TRBJ1-2,TRBD1,TRBV20-1,CSAFGDRDEGYTF,TGCAGTGCTTTCGGCGACAGGGACGAGGGCTACACCTTC
-,TRBJ2-7,-,TRBV9,CASSEGAGVLENGQYF,TGTGCCAGCAGCGAGGGGGCGGGGGTGCTTGAAAACGGGCAGTACTTC
-,TRBJ2-3,TRBD2,TRBV20-1,CSAERDGGRTDTQYF,TGCAGTGCGGAGCGGGACGGGGGTCGGACAGATACGCAGTATTTT
few,TRBJ1-1,-,TRBV12-3/TRBV12-4,CASTGRGNTEAFF,TGTGCCAGCACCGGGAGGGGGAACACTGAAGCTTTCTTT
-,TRBJ2-7,TRBD2,TRBV27,CASSFTSEIYEQYF,TGTGCCAGCAGTTTTACTAGCGAGATCTACGAGCAGTACTTC
-,TRBJ1-2,-,TRBV29-1,CSVGPGEGYGYTF,TGCAGCGTGGGTCCGGGAGAAGGGTATGGCTACACCTTC
-,TRBJ2-7,TRBD1,TRBV6-5,CASSRPGQAIYEQYF,TGTGCCAGCAGCCGCCCCGGACAGGCTATCTACGAGCAGTACTTC
few,TRBJ2-3,TRBD2,TRBV6-1,CAGAGLTDTQYF,TGTGCCGGCGCGGGACTAACAGATACGCAGTATTTT
many,TRBJ2-1,-,TRBV29-1,CSAGTYLDEQFF,TGCAGCGCCGGGACTTACCTCGATGAGCAGTTCTTC
-,TRBJ2-2,-,TRBV29-1,CSGRQRNTGELFF,TGCAGCGGCAGGCAGCGGAACACCGGGGAGCTGTTTTTT
few,TRBJ1-2,-,TRBV21-1,CAVWGYTF,TGTGCAGTCTGGGGCTACACCTTC
few,TRBJ1-5,-,TRBV7-8,CASTRTETSNQPQHF,TGTGCCAGCACCCGGACGGAAACTAGCAATCAGCCCCAGCATTTT
-,TRBJ2-2,TRBD2,TRBV7-9,CASSPPTSGGAMLAGELFF,TGTGCCAGCAGCCCGCCGACTAGCGGGGGGGCTATGTTGGCCGGGGAGCTGTTTTTT
-,TRBJ1-2,-,TRBV3-1,CANSLAQTGARGYTF,TGTGCCAACAGCCTCGCTCAAACGGGGGCGCGGGGCTACACCTTC
-,TRBJ2-2,TRBD2,TRBV6-1,CASSESRGGRNTGELFF,TGTGCCAGCAGCGAATCCCGGGGGGGGAGGAACACCGGGGAGCTGTTTTTT
many,TRBJ2-7,-,TRBV5-1,CASSLEGSLGSYEQYF,TGCGCCAGCAGCTTGGAGGGAAGCCTGGGCTCCTACGAGCAGTACTTC
-,TRBJ2-2,-,TRBV12-3/TRBV12-4,CASSPPGGQVTGELFF,TGTGCCAGCAGTCCACCCGGGGGCCAGGTCACCGGGGAGCTGTTTTTT
once,TRBJ1-1,TRBD1,TRBV20-1,CSARVSGKGARAEAFF,TGCAGTGCTAGAGTTAGTGGTAAGGGGGCGCGGGCTGAAGCTTTCTTT
-,TRBJ1-2,TRBD1,TRBV11-2,CASGLGQRGSGYTF,TGTGCCAGCGGACTGGGACAGAGGGGATCCGGCTACACCTTC
few,TRBJ1-1,TRBD1,TRBV29-1,CSVDRGRGAFF,TGCAGCGTCGACAGGGGTAGGGGAGCTTTCTTT
many,TRBJ2-3,TRBD2,TRBV5-1,CASSPGLAGGDTDTQYF,TGCGCCAGCAGCCCCGGACTAGCGGGGGGGGACACAGATACGCAGTATTTT
-,TRBJ2-7,TRBD1,TRBV7-6,CASSLLTGTGYLNEQYF,TGTGCCAGCAGTCTACTTACCGGGACAGGGTATTTGAACGAGCAGTACTTC
many,TRBJ2-7,-,TRBV29-1,CSVSETSSYEQYF,TGCAGCGTCAGTGAGACTAGCTCCTACGAGCAGTACTTC
few,TRBJ2-5,TRBD2,TRBV19,CASSTNLQPLAGGQETQYF,TGTGCCAGTAGTACCAACCTCCAACCCTTAGCGGGAGGACAGGAGACCCAGTACTTC
-,TRBJ2-1,TRBD2,TRBV12-5,CASGLVLEREDYNEQFF,TGTGCTAGTGGTTTGGTACTGGAGCGGGAGGATTACAATGAGCAGTTCTTC